These 28 T cell receptor beta chains were sequenced from one sample in a study of blood T cells in healthy people across ages. A second PCR of about 6 to 12 cycles used a sample-barcoded 5' primer and a J-beta primer mix. TCRdb re-called the 5' RACE reads through MiXCR, storing one row per CDR3 protein. The sample includes 550,000 to 600,000 distinct CDR3 sequences, 47% of them seen just once. The sequenced material came from blood. The receptors were sampled from a man older than 75 in good health.

In its sample, this clonotype was seen a few times. V gene TRBV15 combines with J gene TRBJ1-2; D is unclear. V lost 0 bases and J 4 bases, leaving 9 bases between the germline ends. The CDR3 consists of 14 residues. From germline, CDR1 is LNHNV and CDR2 YYDKDF (reference sequence). The CDR3 DNA reads as TGTGCCACCAGCAGAGACATGGACGGCTATGGCTACACCTTC. The encoded protein is CATSRDMDGYGYTF.

The table lists this clonotype with a few counts. The J gene is TRBJ2-1, the V gene TRBV20-1; D ambiguous. V lost 5 bases and J lost 4, with 15 bases in between. The germline CDR1 and CDR2 sequences are DFQATT and SNEGSKA (reference sequence). The CDR3 covers 14 residues. The CDR3 loop is CSARQSPAYNEQFF. As DNA, the CDR3 is TGCAGTGCTCGACAAAGCCCCGCATACAATGAGCAGTTCTTC.

The chain recombines TRBV27 with TRBJ1-5, with TRBD1 as a possible D gene (5 bases). The CDR3 is 14 amino acids. V lost 5 bases and J lost 7, with 15 bases in between. Germline lookup yields CDR1 MNHEY and CDR2 SMNVEV (reference sequence). The CDR3 loop reads CASSNHGGFQPQHF. DNA for the CDR3: TGTGCCAGCAGTAATCACGGGGGTTTCCAGCCCCAGCATTTT.

This clonotype showed up many times. The chain recombines TRBV12-3 or TRBV12-4 with TRBJ1-2; D ambiguous. Deletions cut 5 bases from V and 4 bases from J, with 8 bases between. The CDR3 runs 12 residues. CDR3 sequence: CASSRTGYGYTF. In nucleotides, the CDR3 is TGTGCCAGCAGTAGGACGGGCTATGGCTACACCTTC.

The chain recombines TRBV6-1 with TRBJ1-5; tentatively, D is TRBD1 (6 bases). The ends were cut back, 1 base at V and 1 base at J, with 11 bases in the middle. Germline CDR1 MNHNS, CDR2 SASEGT. CDR3 size: 16 residues. The CDR3 nucleotides are TGTGCCAGCAGTGAAGAGGGGGGTTGGAGCAATCAGCCCCAGCATTTT. Its translation is CASSEEGGWSNQPQHF.

This sequence joins TRBV5-5 and TRBJ2-1; D not certain. This CDR3 has 13 residues. Germline assignment: CDR1 SGHKS and CDR2 YYEKEE (reference sequence). Between the trimmed V and J ends, which lost 4 bases and 6 bases, there was a span of 11 bases. CDR3 sequence (DNA): TGTGCCAGCAGCCTCCCACAGACCAATGAGCAGTTCTTC. Translated: CASSLPQTNEQFF.

The chain has TRBV6-1 and TRBJ2-6; D may match TRBD1 or TRBD2 (8 bases each). In germline, CDR1 is MNHNS, CDR2 SASEGT. This CDR3 is built from 21 residues. Trimming removed 6 bases from V and 0 bases from J, with 27 bases in between. CDR3 protein: CASRALTQGAGTSSGANVLTF. CDR3 nucleotide sequence: TGTGCCAGCAGGGCCCTAACCCAGGGGGCAGGGACTAGCTCTGGGGCCAACGTCCTGACTTTC.

The V and J genes are TRBV7-3 and TRBJ2-3; D perhaps matches TRBD2 (5 bases). Per germline, CDR1 SGHTA and CDR2 FQGTGA. The CDR3 has 14 residues. Trimming stripped 5 bases from V and 4 bases from J, with 13 bases between. CDR3 protein: CASSSTRGSDTQYF. The CDR3 coding sequence is TGTGCCAGCAGCAGCACCCGAGGGTCAGATACGCAGTATTTT. The variable domain in full, with the rest retrieved from reference TRBV7-3 and TRBJ2-3, is GAGVSQTPSNKVTEKGKYVELRCDPISGHTALYWYRQSLGQGPEFLIYFQGTGAADDSGLPNDRFFAVRPEGSVSTLKIQRTERGDSAVYLCASSSTRGSDTQYFGPGTRLTVL.

The chain uses TRBV28 and TRBJ2-7; 7 nucleotides agree with TRBD2. The CDR3 covers 15 residues. The trim removed 2 bases at V and 3 bases at J, leaving 7 bases unmatched. The V gene's germline CDR1 is MDHEN and CDR2 SYDVKM. The DNA of the CDR3 is TGTGCCAGCAGTTTACCGGGACTATTACTCTACGAGCAGTACTTC. Its translation: CASSLPGLLLYEQYF.

The chain employs TRBV5-6 and TRBJ1-1; TRBD1 might be the D (5 bases). The CDR3 covers 14 residues. CDR1 SGHDT and CDR2 YYEEEE come from the germline V gene. With 0 bases removed from V and 4 bases from J, the gap between germline ends came to 10 bases. The CDR3 DNA reads TGTGCCAGCAGCTTGGCAGGGCGGTTCACTGAAGCTTTCTTT. This gives the protein CASSLAGRFTEAFF.

This chain uses TRBV6-2 or TRBV6-3 with TRBJ2-1; the match to TRBD2 covers 11 bases. The germline V gene has CDR1 MNHEY and CDR2 SVGEGT. The CDR3 has 15 amino acids. The V and J ends lost 7 bases and 7 bases, in that order; junction bases with no gene match: 9. The CDR3 DNA sequence: TGTGCCAGCACCCGAACTAGCGGGAGAGGAAATGAGCAGTTCTTC. It yields the protein CASTRTSGRGNEQFF.

This chain connects TRBV5-1 to TRBJ2-5; 12 nucleotides agree with TRBD2. The V and J ends lost 0 bases and 5 bases, in that order; junction bases with no gene match: 8. CDR1 is SGHRS, CDR2 YFSETQ, per germline. The CDR3 consists of 17 residues. This CDR3 reads CASSLEATSGRWETQYF. The CDR3 nucleotides read TGCGCCAGCAGCTTGGAGGCGACTAGCGGGAGATGGGAGACCCAGTACTTC. The full variable domain, rest sourced from reference TRBV5-1 and TRBJ2-5, is KAGVTQTPRYLIKTRGQQVTLSCSPISGHRSVSWYQQTPGQGLQFLFEYFSETQRNKGNFPGRFSGRQFSNSRSEMNVSTLELGDSALYLCASSLEATSGRWETQYFGPGTRLLVL.

The gene calls are TRBV6-5 and TRBJ2-1, with TRBD2 identical over 10 bases. The CDR3 loop spans 16 amino acids. The J segment lost 7 bases and the V segment lost 6 bases, leaving 12 bases of the junction unmatched. CDR1 is MNHEY and CDR2 is SVGAGI in the germline V gene. CDR3 sequence (DNA): TGTGCCAGCAGGAGCGACAGCGGGGGGGCCTGGAATGAGCAGTTCTTC. It translates to CASRSDSGGAWNEQFF.

A few counts support this clonotype. This may arise from a read error, as a much more abundant clone is one base away. This chain connects TRBV6-5 to TRBJ2-5; 12 nucleotides agree with TRBD2. This CDR3 spans 16 amino acids. CDR1 is MNHEY and CDR2 is SVGAGI in the germline V gene. Losses at the gene ends were 6 bases for V and 11 bases for J; bases not matched to a gene: 16. In DNA form, the CDR3 reads TGTGCCAGCAGCCGAACCCTAGCGGGAGGGTCCAATGAGCAGTACTTC. Its translation is CASSRTLAGGSNEQYF.

V and J are TRBV4-1 and TRBJ1-4, with D unresolved. This CDR3 has 15 amino acids. The V gene lost 5 bases and the J gene lost 3 bases, with 13 bases spanning the gap. Germline CDR1 reads MGHRA; CDR2 reads YSYEKL. The CDR3 loop is CASSSDWEANEKLFF. CDR3 nucleotides: TGCGCCAGCAGCTCGGATTGGGAAGCTAATGAAAAACTGTTTTTT.

CDR3 coding DNA: TGTGCCATCAGTGAGGCAGGATTTGGCTATGGCTACACCTTC. Residues: CAISEAGFGYGYTF. The chain employs TRBV10-3 and TRBJ1-2, with D uncertain. The CDR3 loop spans 14 amino acids. With 2 bases removed from V and 4 bases from J, the gap between germline ends came to 11 bases. The germline CDR1 and CDR2 sequences are ENHRY and SYGVKD.

Of note for this clonotype: The DNA is omitted, as the CDR3 cannot be located on it reliably, and the CDR3 follows TCRdb's listing. The CDR3 protein is CASGYSCEQYF. The chain couples TRBV28 to TRBJ2-5. Germline V lookup: CDR1 MDHEN, CDR2 SYDVKM. Counting both end residues, the CDR3 totals 11 amino acids.

This chain joins TRBV7-2 and TRBJ2-3; 7 bases align to TRBD1. This CDR3 spans 15 amino acids. Unmatched junction bases numbered 15, after V lost 5 bases and J lost 10 bases. The germline V gene has CDR1 SGHTA and CDR2 FQGNSA. This chain's CDR3 is CASSGRQGFGLAQYF. CDR3 coding DNA: TGTGCCAGCAGCGGGAGACAGGGATTCGGATTGGCGCAGTATTTT.

The V call is TRBV10-3, the J call TRBJ1-6, with 7 positions matching TRBD1. The CDR3 has 15 residues. V was pared by 6 bases and J by 5 bases, with 7 bases of the junction left unmatched. Germline V gene data show CDR1 as ENHRY and CDR2 as SYGVKD. CDR3 residues: CAIRVDREDNSPLHF. The CDR3 region has the DNA TGTGCCATCAGGGTAGACAGGGAGGATAATTCACCCCTCCACTTT.

The chain is built from TRBV11-2 and TRBJ1-2, with 8 bases fitting TRBD1. The CDR3 spans 14 residues. V trimming: 4 bases; J trimming: 8 bases; junction bases outside the gene matches: 9. Germline V gene sequence: CDR1 SGHAT, CDR2 FQNNGV. CDR3 protein: CASSSGQDGGGYTF. The DNA of the CDR3 is TGTGCCAGCAGCTCGGGACAGGACGGGGGCGGCTACACCTTC.

The chain employs TRBV5-1 and TRBJ2-2; weak D call: TRBD2 (5 bases). Germline lookup yields CDR1 SGHRS and CDR2 YFSETQ. The CDR3 spans 15 residues. Trimming shortened V by 6 bases and J by 2 bases, and 14 bases separated the two germline ends. The CDR3 nucleotides are TGCGCCAGCACCGTAACGGGATCAAACACCGGGGAGCTGTTTTTT. Translated: CASTVTGSNTGELFF.

This clonotype was recorded a few times. The rearrangement joins TRBV7-2 to TRBJ2-1; 10 bases align to TRBD2. The V and J ends lost 3 bases and 3 bases, in that order; junction bases with no gene match: 5. Germline V gene data show CDR1 as SGHTA and CDR2 as FQGNSA. The CDR3 is 16 residues long. CDR3: CASSFPLAGGYNEQFF. CDR3 nucleotide sequence: TGTGCCAGCAGCTTTCCATTAGCGGGGGGCTACAATGAGCAGTTCTTC.

The rearrangement joins TRBV20-1 to TRBJ2-1; 8 positions match TRBD2. Germline trimming cut 2 bases from V and 4 bases from J; bases unmatched to any gene: 7. The CDR3 contains 15 residues. Germline CDR1 and CDR2: DFQATT and SNEGSKA (reference sequence). The CDR3 coding sequence is TGCAGTGCTAGACTGGGGGCGGGGGGATACAATGAGCAGTTCTTC. Its protein is CSARLGAGGYNEQFF.

The rearrangement joins TRBV10-3 to TRBJ2-5, with D possibly being TRBD2 (6 bases). CDR3 length: 13 residues. Germline CDR1 is ENHRY and CDR2 is SYGVKD. Trimming shortened V by 6 bases and J by 3 bases, and 11 bases separated the two germline ends. The CDR3 DNA reads as TGTGCCATCAGAACCGGGACTGAAGAGACCCAGTACTTC. Protein: CAIRTGTEETQYF.

The table lists this clonotype with a few counts. Written as DNA, the CDR3 is TGTGCCAGCAGTTCCCACTCACGGGGGATCAATGAGCAGTTCTTC. It is translated as CASSSHSRGINEQFF. V is TRBV12-3 or TRBV12-4 and J is TRBJ2-1; D might be TRBD2 (6 bases). This CDR3 contains 15 residues. V lost 4 bases and J 6 bases, leaving 16 bases between the germline ends.

The chain recombines TRBV6-2 or TRBV6-3 with TRBJ2-7, with no clear D. Trimming removed 6 bases from V and 4 bases from J, with 10 bases in between. This CDR3 has 12 residues. Germline values: CDR1 MNHEY, CDR2 SVGEGT. This CDR3 is CASSDTAYEQYF. The CDR3 nucleotides are TGTGCCAGCAGCGACACAGCATACGAGCAGTACTTC.

The CDR3 loop reads CASSLNFGQGLVTAKNIQYF. DNA of the CDR3: TGTGCCAGCAGCTTGAACTTCGGACAGGGATTAGTAACGGCCAAAAACATTCAGTACTTC. The chain has TRBV11-1 and TRBJ2-4, with 8 bases that match TRBD1. Germline V CDR1 and CDR2: SGHAT, FQDESV (reference sequence). There are 20 residues in the CDR3. With V trimmed by 3 bases and J by 1 base, 17 bases remained unmatched.

V gene TRBV7-2 combines with J gene TRBJ2-3; D possibly corresponds to TRBD2 (5 bases). In germline, CDR1 is SGHTA, CDR2 FQGNSA. V was shortened by 5 bases and J by 0 bases, with 12 bases between the two germline ends. The CDR3 has 15 residues. CDR3 DNA: TGTGCCAGCAGCGGACTGGACCATAGCACAGATACGCAGTATTTT. It yields the protein CASSGLDHSTDTQYF.